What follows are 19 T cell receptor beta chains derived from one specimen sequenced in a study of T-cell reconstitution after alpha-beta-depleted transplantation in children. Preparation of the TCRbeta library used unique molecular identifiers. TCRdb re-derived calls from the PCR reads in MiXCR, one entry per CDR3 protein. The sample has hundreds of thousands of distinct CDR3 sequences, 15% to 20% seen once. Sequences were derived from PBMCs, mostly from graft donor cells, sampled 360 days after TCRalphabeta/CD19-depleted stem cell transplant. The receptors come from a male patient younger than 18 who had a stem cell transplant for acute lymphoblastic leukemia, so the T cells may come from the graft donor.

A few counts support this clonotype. The CDR3 reads CASSLYGRKYEQYF. The CDR3 DNA is TGTGCCAGCAGCTTGTACGGGAGGAAATACGAGCAGTACTTC. The chain is built from TRBV5-6 and TRBJ2-7, with 7 bases matching TRBD2. The V segment lost 1 base and the J segment 4 bases; nucleotides outside the gene matches: 5. This CDR3 comprises 14 residues. Per the germline V gene, CDR1 is SGHDT and CDR2 is YYEEEE.

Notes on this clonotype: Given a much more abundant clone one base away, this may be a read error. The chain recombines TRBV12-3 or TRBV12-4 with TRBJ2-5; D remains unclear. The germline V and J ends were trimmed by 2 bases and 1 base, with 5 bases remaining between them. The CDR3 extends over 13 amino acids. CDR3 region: CASSLQAQETQYF. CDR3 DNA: TGTGCCAGCAGTTTACAGGCCCAAGAGACCCAGTACTTC.

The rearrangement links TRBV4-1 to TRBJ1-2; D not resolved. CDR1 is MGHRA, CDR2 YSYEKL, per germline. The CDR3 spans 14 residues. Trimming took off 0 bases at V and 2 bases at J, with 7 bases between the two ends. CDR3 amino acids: CASSQERVNYGYTF. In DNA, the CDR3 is TGCGCCAGCAGCCAAGAACGAGTAAACTATGGCTACACCTTC.

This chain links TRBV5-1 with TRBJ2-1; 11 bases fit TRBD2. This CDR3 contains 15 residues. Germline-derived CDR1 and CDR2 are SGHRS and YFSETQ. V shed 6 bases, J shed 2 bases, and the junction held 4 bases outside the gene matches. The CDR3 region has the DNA TGCGCCAGCACCGGGACTAGCGGAACCTACAATGAGCAGTTCTTC. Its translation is CASTGTSGTYNEQFF.

The CDR3 nucleotides are TGTGCCAGCAGCTTCAGCGGGGTGTTAGCCAAAAACATTCAGTACTTC. Amino acids: CASSFSGVLAKNIQYF. The chain combines TRBV6-1 with TRBJ2-4; TRBD2 matches at 7 bases. Looked up from germline, CDR1 is MNHNS and CDR2 is SASEGT. CDR3 length: 16 residues. The V and J ends lost 6 bases and 0 bases, in that order; junction bases with no gene match: 8.

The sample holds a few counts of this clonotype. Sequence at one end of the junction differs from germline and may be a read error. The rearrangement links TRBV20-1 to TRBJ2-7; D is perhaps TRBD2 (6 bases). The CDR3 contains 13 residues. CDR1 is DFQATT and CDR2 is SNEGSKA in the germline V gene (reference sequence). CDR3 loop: CSARAGSSDEQYF. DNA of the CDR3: TGCAGTGCTAGGGCCGGGAGCTCCGACGAGCAGTACTTC.

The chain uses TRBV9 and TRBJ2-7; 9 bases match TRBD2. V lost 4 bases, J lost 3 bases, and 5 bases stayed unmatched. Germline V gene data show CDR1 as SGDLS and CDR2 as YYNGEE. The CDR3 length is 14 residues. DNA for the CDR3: TGTGCCAGCAGCTCCGGACTAGCGTACTACGAGCAGTACTTC. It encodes CASSSGLAYYEQYF.

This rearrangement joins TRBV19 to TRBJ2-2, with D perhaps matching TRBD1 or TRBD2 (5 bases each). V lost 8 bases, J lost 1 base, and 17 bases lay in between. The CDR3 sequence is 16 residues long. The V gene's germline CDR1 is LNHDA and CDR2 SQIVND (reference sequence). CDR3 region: CASRNSGTVNTGELFF. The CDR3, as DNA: TGTGCCAGTCGGAATTCCGGGACGGTGAACACCGGGGAGCTGTTTTTT.

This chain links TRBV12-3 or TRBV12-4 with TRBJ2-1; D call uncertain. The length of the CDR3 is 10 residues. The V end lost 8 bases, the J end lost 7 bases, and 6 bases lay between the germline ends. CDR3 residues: CASAPNEQFF. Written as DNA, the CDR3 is TGTGCCAGCGCCCCAAATGAGCAGTTCTTC.

The CDR3 spells CASSPPLASNTGELFF. The CDR3 coding sequence is TGCGCCAGCAGCCCCCCCCTAGCGTCGAACACCGGGGAGCTGTTTTTT. The chain couples TRBV5-1 to TRBJ2-2; D is perhaps TRBD2 (6 bases). Between the trimmed V and J ends, which lost 4 bases and 0 bases, there was a span of 13 bases. This CDR3 spans 16 amino acids. CDR1 is SGHRS and CDR2 is YFSETQ in the germline V gene.

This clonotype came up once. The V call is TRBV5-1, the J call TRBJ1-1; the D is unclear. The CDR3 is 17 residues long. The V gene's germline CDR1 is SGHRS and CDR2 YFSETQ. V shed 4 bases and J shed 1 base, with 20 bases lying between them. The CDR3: CASSHRRFRSSNTEAFF. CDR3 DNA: TGCGCCAGCAGCCACAGAAGGTTCCGTTCCTCGAACACTGAAGCTTTCTTT.

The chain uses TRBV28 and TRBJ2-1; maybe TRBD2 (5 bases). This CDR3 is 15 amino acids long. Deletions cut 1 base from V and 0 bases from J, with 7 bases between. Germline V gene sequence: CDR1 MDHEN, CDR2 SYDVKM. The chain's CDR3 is CASSLSADSYNEQFF. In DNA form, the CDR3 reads TGTGCCAGCAGTTTATCAGCGGACTCCTACAATGAGCAGTTCTTC.

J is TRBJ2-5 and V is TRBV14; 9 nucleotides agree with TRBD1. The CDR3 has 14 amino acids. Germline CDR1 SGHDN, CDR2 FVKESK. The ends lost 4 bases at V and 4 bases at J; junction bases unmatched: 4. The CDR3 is CASSRDRGGETQYF. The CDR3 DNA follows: TGTGCCAGCAGCCGCGACAGGGGGGGAGAGACCCAGTACTTC. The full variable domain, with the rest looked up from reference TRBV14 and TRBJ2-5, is EAGVTQFPSHSVIEKGQTVTLRCDPISGHDNLYWYRRVMGKEIKFLLHFVKESKQDESGMPNNRFLAERTGGTYSTLKVQPAELEDSGVYFCASSRDRGGETQYFGPGTRLLVL.

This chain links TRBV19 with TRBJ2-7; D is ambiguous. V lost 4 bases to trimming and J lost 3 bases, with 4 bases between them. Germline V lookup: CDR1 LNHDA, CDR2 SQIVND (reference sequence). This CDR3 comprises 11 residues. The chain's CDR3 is CASSNYYEQYF. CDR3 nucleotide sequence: TGTGCCAGTAGTAACTACTACGAGCAGTACTTC.

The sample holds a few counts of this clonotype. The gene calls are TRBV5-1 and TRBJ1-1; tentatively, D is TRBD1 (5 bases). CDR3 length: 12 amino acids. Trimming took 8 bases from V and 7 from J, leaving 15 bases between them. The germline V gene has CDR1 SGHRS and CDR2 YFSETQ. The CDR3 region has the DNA TGCGCCAGTCGGGGCACGCACGATGAAGCTTTCTTT. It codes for CASRGTHDEAFF.

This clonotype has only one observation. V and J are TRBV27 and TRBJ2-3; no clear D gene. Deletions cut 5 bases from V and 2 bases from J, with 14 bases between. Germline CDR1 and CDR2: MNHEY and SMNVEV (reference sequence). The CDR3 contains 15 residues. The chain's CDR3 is CASSPSWDSTDTQYF. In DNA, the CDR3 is TGTGCCAGCAGTCCCTCGTGGGATTCCACAGATACGCAGTATTTT.

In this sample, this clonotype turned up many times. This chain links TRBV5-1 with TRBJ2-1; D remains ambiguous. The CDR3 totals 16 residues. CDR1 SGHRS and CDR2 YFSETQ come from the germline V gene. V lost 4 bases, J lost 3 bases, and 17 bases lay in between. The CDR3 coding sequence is TGCGCCAGCAGCCCTCCCGTTCCGCAAGTCTACAATGAGCAGTTCTTC. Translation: CASSPPVPQVYNEQFF.

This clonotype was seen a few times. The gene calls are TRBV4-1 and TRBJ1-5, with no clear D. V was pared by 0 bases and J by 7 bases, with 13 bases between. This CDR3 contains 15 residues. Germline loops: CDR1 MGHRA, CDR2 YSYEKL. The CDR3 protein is CASSQDPLEGQPQHF. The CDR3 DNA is TGCGCCAGCAGCCAAGATCCCCTTGAAGGCCAGCCCCAGCATTTT.

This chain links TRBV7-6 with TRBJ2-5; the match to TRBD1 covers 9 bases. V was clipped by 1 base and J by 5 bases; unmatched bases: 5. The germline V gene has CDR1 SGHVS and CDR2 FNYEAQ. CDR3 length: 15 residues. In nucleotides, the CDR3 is TGTGCCAGCAGCTTAGAAGGGACAGGGTATGAGACCCAGTACTTC. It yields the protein CASSLEGTGYETQYF. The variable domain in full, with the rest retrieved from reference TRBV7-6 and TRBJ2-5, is GAGVSQSPRYKVTKRGQDVALRCDPISGHVSLYWYRQALGQGPEFLTYFNYEAQQDKSGLPNDRFSAERPEGSISTLTIQRTEQRDSAMYRCASSLEGTGYETQYFGPGTRLLVL.